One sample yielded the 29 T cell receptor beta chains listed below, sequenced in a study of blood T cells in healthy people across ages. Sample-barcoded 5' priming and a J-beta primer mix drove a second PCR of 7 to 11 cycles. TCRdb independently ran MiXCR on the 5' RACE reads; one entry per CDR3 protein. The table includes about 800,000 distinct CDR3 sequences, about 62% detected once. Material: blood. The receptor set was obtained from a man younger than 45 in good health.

The CDR3 DNA reads as TGTGCCAGCAGCTTCACGGGCAGGGGCGAGCAGTACTTC. This encodes CASSFTGRGEQYF. V usage is TRBV7-3 and J usage is TRBJ2-7, with a possible D match to TRBD1 (6 bases). Looked up from germline, CDR1 is SGHTA and CDR2 is FQGTGA. V lost 3 bases to trimming and J lost 6 bases, with 12 bases between them. The CDR3 is 13 residues long.

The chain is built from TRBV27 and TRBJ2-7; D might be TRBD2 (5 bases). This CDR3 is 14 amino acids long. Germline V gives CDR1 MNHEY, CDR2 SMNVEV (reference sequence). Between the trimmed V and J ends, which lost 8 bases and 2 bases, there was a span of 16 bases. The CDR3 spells CASQLHGETYEQYF. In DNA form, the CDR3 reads TGTGCCAGCCAACTGCACGGGGAGACCTACGAGCAGTACTTC.

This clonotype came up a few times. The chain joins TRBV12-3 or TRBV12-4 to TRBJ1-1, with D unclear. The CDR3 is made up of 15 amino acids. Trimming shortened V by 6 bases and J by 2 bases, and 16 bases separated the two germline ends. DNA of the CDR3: TGTGCCAGCAGCCGCTCTGAGGGCAGAAACACTGAAGCTTTCTTT. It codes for CASSRSEGRNTEAFF.

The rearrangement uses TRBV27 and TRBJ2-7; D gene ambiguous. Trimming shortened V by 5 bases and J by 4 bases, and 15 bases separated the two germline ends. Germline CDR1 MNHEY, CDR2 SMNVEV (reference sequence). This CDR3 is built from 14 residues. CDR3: CASSVEATRYEQYF. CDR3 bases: TGTGCCAGCAGTGTGGAAGCTACCCGGTACGAGCAGTACTTC.

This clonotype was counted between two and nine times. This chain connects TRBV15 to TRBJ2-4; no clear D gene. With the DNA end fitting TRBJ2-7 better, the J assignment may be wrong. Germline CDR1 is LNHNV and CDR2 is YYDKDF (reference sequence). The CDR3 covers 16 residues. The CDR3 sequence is CATSRVEGKGFDEQYF. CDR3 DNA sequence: TGTGCCACCAGCAGAGTCGAAGGAAAGGGATTCGACGAGCAGTACTTC.

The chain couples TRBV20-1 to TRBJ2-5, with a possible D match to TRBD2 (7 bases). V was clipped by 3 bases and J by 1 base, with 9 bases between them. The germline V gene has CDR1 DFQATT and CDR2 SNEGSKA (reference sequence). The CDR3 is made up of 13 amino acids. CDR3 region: CSASGGLQETQYF. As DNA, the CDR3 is TGCAGTGCTAGCGGGGGGCTCCAAGAGACCCAGTACTTC.

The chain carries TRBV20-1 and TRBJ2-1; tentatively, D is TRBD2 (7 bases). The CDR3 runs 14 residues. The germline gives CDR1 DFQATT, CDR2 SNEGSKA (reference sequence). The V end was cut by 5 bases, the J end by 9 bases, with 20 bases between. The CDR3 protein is CSAPLVGGHGEQFF. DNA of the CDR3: TGCAGTGCTCCACTAGTGGGGGGGCATGGTGAGCAGTTCTTC.

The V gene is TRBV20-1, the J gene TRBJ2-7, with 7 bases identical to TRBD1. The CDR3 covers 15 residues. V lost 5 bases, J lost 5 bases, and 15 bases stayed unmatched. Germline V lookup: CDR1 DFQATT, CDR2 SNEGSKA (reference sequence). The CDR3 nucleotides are TGCAGTGCTGAACCGCCCGAGGGGGCGCAGGACGAGCAGTACTTC. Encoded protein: CSAEPPEGAQDEQYF.

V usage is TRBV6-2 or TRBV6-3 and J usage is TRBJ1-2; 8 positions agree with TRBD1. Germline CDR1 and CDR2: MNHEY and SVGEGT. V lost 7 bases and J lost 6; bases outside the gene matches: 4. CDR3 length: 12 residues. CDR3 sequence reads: CASTETGDGYTF. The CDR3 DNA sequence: TGTGCCAGCACCGAGACAGGGGATGGCTACACCTTC.

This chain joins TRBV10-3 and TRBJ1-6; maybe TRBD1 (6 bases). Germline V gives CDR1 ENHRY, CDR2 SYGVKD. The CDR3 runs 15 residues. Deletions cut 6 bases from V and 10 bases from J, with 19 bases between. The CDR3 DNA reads TGTGCCATCAGGGGGGGAGTAGGGGGAAACTCACCCCTCCACTTT. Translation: CAIRGGVGGNSPLHF.

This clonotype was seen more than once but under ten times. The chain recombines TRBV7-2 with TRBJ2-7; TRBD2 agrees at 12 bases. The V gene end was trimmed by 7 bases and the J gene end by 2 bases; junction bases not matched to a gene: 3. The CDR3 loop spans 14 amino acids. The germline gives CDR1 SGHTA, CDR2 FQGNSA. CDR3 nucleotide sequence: TGTGCCAGCACCAGGACTAGCGGGGCCTACGAGCAGTACTTC. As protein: CASTRTSGAYEQYF.

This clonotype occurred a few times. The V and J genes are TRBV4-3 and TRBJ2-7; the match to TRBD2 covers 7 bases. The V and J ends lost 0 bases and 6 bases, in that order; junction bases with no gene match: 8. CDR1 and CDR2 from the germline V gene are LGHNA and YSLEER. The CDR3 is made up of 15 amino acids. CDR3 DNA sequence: TGCGCCAGCAGCCAAGATTTTGCGGGAGAGCTCGAGCAGTACTTC. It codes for CASSQDFAGELEQYF.

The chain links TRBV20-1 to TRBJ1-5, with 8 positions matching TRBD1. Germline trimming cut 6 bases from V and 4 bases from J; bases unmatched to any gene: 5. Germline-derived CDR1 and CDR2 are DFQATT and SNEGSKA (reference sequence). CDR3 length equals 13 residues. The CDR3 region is CSARDRGNQPQHF. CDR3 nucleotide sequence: TGCAGTGCACGAGACAGGGGAAATCAGCCCCAGCATTTT.

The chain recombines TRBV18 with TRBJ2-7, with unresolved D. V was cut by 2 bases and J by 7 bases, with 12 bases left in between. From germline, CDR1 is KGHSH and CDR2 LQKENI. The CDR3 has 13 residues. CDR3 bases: TGTGCCAGCTCACCAGACACCTCGAGGGAGCAGTACTTC. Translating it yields CASSPDTSREQYF.

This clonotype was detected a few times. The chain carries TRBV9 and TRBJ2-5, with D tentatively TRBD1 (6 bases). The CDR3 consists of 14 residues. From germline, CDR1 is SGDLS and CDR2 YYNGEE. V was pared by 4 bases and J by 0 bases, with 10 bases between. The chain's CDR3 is CASSFRGYQETQYF. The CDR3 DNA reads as TGTGCCAGCAGCTTTAGGGGGTACCAAGAGACCCAGTACTTC.

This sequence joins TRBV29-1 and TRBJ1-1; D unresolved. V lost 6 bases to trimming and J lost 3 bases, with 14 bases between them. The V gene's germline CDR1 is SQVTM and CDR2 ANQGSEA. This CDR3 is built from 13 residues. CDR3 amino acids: CSVFERADTEAFF. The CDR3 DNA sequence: TGCAGCGTATTTGAGCGCGCGGACACTGAAGCTTTCTTT.

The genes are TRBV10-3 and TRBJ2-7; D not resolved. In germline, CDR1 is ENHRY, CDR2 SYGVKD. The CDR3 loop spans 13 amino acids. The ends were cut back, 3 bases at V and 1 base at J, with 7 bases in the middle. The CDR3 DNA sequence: TGTGCCATCAGTGATGGCAGTTCCTACGAGCAGTACTTC. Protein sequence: CAISDGSSYEQYF.

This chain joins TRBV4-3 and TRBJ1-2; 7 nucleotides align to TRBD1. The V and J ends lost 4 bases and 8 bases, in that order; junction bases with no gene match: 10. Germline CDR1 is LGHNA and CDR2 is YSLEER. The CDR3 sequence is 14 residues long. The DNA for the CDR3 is TGCGCCAGCAGCCCATTCGGGACAGTCGGCGGCTACACCTTC. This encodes CASSPFGTVGGYTF.

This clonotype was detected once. The CDR3 region has the DNA TGCGCCAGCAGCTTGGAAGGTGGCGGGAGTACTGGGGCCAACGTCCTGACTTTC. The encoded protein is CASSLEGGGSTGANVLTF. The chain links TRBV5-1 to TRBJ2-6; 7 nucleotides align to TRBD2. The V segment lost 0 bases and the J segment 2 bases; nucleotides outside the gene matches: 8. Per germline, CDR1 SGHRS and CDR2 YFSETQ. The CDR3 is made up of 18 amino acids.

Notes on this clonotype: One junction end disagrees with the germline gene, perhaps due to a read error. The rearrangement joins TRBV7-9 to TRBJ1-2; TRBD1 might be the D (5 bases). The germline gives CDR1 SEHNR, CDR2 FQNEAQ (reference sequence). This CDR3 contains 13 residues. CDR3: CAGSWDPRDGYTF. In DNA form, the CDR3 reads TGTGCCGGCAGCTGGGACCCCAGGGATGGCTACACCTTC. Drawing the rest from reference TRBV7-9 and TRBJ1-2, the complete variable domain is DTGVSQNPRHKITKRGQNVTFRCDPISEHNRLYWYRQTLGQGPEFLTYFQNEAQLEKSRLLSDRFSAERPKGSFSTLEIQRTEQGDSAMYLCAGSWDPRDGYTFGSGTRLTVV.

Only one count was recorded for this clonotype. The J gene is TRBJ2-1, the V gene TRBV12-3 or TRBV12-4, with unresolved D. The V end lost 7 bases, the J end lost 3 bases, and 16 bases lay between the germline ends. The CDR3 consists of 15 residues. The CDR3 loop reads CASTDGPSDYNEQFF. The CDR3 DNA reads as TGTGCCAGCACCGACGGACCCTCAGACTACAATGAGCAGTTCTTC.

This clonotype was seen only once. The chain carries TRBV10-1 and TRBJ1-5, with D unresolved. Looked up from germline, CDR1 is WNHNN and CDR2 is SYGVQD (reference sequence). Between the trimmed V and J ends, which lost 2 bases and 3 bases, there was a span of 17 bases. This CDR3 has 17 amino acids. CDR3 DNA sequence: TGCGCCAGCAGTGAGGGGCCAGGTCCAGACCCCAATCAGCCCCAGCATTTT. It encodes CASSEGPGPDPNQPQHF.

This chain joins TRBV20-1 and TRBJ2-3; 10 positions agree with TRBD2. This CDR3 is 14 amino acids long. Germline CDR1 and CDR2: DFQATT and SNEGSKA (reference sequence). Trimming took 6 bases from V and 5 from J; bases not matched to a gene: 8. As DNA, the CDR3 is TGCAGTGCCCAATTAGCGGGGGGCCTAGATACGCAGTATTTT. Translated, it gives CSAQLAGGLDTQYF.

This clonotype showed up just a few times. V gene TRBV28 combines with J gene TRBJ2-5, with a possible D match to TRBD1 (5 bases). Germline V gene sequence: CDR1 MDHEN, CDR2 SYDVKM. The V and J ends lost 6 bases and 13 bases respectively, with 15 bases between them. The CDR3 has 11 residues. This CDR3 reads CASRRDRNAYF. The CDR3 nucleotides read TGTGCCAGCAGGCGCGACAGAAACGCGTACTTC. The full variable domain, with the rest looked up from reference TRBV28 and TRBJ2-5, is DVKVTQSSRYLVKRTGEKVFLECVQDMDHENMFWYRQDPGLGLRLIYFSYDVKMKEKGDIPEGYSVSREKKERFSLILESASTNQTSMYLCASRRDRNAYFGPGTRLLVL.

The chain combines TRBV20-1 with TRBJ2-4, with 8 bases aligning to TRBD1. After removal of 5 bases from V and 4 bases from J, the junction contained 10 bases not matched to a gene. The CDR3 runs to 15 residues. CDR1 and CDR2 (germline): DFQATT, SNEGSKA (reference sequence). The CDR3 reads CSASTKGQEKNIQYF. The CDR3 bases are TGCAGTGCTTCAACGAAGGGACAGGAAAAAAACATTCAGTACTTC.

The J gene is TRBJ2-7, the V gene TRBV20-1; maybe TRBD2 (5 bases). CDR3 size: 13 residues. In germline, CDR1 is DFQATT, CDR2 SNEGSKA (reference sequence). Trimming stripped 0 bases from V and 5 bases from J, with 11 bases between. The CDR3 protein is CSAREVALHEQYF. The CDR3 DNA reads TGCAGTGCTAGAGAGGTAGCGCTCCACGAGCAGTACTTC.

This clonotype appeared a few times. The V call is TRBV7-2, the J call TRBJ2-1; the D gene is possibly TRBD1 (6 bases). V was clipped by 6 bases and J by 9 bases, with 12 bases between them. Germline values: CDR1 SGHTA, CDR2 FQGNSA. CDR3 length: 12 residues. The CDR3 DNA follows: TGTGCCAGCAGTTACAGGGACGGTGAGCAGTTCTTC. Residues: CASSYRDGEQFF.

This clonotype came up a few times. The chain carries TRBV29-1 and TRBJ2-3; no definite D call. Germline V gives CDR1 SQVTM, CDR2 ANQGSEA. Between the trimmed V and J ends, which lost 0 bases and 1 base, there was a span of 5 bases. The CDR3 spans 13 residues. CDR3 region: CSVEDYRTDTQYF. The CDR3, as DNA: TGCAGCGTTGAAGATTATCGCACAGATACGCAGTATTTT.

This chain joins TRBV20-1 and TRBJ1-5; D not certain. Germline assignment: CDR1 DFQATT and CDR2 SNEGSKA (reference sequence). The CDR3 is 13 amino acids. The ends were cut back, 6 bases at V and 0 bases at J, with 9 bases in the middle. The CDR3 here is CSALTNSNQPQHF. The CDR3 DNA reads TGCAGTGCATTGACGAATAGCAATCAGCCCCAGCATTTT.